These 21 T cell receptor beta chains originate from one sample sequenced in a study of cytomegalovirus exposure and HLA in healthy donors. Amplification used 60 Vbeta primers and 13 Jbeta primers. Method: immunoSEQ multiplex PCR; TCRdb's copy keeps in-frame clones and lacks some. The sample has 200,000 or so clones, over 75% seen once; the top ten hold 3.8%. Sequencing used PBMCs. These receptors were obtained from a man aged 45-60 years in good health and CMV-seronegative.

The rearrangement joins TRBV21-1 to TRBJ2-1; the table assigns TRBD2, which was not confirmed against the DNA. TRBV21-1 is a listed pseudogene. The length of the CDR3 is 16 residues. The chain's CDR3 is CASSCRAGLEECEQFF. The CDR3 region has the DNA TGTGCCAGCAGTTGCCGGGCGGGGCTAGAGGAATGTGAGCAGTTCTTC.

The chain carries TRBV5-8 and TRBJ1-3, with a possible D match to TRBD1 (6 bases). V was trimmed by 4 bases and J by 4 bases, leaving 15 bases between them. The CDR3 is 15 residues long. The germline V gene encodes CDR1 SGHTS and CDR2 YDEGEE. In nucleotides, the CDR3 is TGTGCCAGCAGCATATCCACAGGGATCGGAAACACCATATATTTT. It translates to CASSISTGIGNTIYF.

The rearrangement links TRBV7-3 to TRBJ2-2; D might be TRBD2 (5 bases). The CDR3 runs to 13 residues. In germline, CDR1 is SGHTA, CDR2 FQGTGA. V lost 5 bases and J lost 6, with 10 bases in between. The CDR3 bases are TGTGCCAGCAGCACCCCGGGGTCCGGGGAGCTGTTTTTT. Translating it yields CASSTPGSGELFF.

This clone was observed a few times. The V and J genes are TRBV11-2 and TRBJ2-2, with 8 bases matching TRBD1. Germline CDR1 and CDR2: SGHAT and FQNNGV. Losses at the gene ends were 5 bases for V and 4 bases for J; bases not matched to a gene: 6. This CDR3 is 15 amino acids long. CDR3 sequence reads: CASSPDRAATGELFF. As DNA, the CDR3 is TGTGCCAGCAGCCCGGACAGGGCGGCCACCGGGGAGCTGTTTTTT.

This rearrangement joins TRBV2 to TRBJ2-1; D is possibly TRBD1 (5 bases). The germline V and J ends were trimmed by 10 bases and 0 bases, with 13 bases remaining between them. The germline V gene has CDR1 SNHLY and CDR2 FYNNEI. This CDR3 has 14 amino acids. CDR3 in DNA: TGTGCCACCACCAGGGATCTCTCCTACAATGAGCAGTTCTTC. This codes for CATTRDLSYNEQFF.

The V and J genes are TRBV10-3 and TRBJ1-1; the D is unclear. CDR3 length equals 14 residues. Per germline, CDR1 ENHRY and CDR2 SYGVKD. The V end was cut by 4 bases, the J end by 0 bases, with 9 bases between. CDR3 sequence reads: CAISVERLNTEAFF. CDR3 bases: TGTGCCATCAGTGTGGAGAGGTTGAACACTGAAGCTTTCTTT.

This chain uses TRBV10-2 with TRBJ1-1; D is unresolved. In germline, CDR1 is WSHSY, CDR2 SAAADI. This CDR3 is built from 14 residues. V lost 1 base to trimming and J lost 2 bases, with 8 bases between them. The CDR3 DNA follows: TGCGCCAGCAGTGAGTACGGACTAAACACTGAAGCTTTCTTT. It codes for CASSEYGLNTEAFF.

The V call is TRBV27, the J call TRBJ2-1; TRBD1 aligns across 9 bases. V was clipped by 8 bases and J by 4 bases; unmatched bases: 6. Germline CDR1 is MNHEY and CDR2 is SMNVEV (reference sequence). The CDR3 totals 14 residues. DNA of the CDR3: TGTGCCAGCTCGGACAGGGGCGAGTACAATGAGCAGTTCTTC. It encodes CASSDRGEYNEQFF.

The V call is TRBV11-2, the J call TRBJ1-2; the D gene is possibly TRBD1 (5 bases). The ends were cut back, 1 base at V and 8 bases at J, with 14 bases in the middle. This CDR3 spans 14 amino acids. Germline lookup yields CDR1 SGHAT and CDR2 FQNNGV. CDR3 protein: CASSLGQKKGGYTF. As DNA, the CDR3 is TGTGCCAGCAGCTTAGGACAGAAAAAAGGGGGCTACACCTTC. Full variable domain (outside the CDR3, taken from reference TRBV11-2 and TRBJ1-2): EAGVAQSPRYKIIEKRQSVAFWCNPISGHATLYWYQQILGQGPKLLIQFQNNGVVDDSQLPKDRFSAERLKGVDSTLKIQPAKLEDSAVYLCASSLGQKKGGYTFGSGTRLTVV.

The rearrangement uses TRBV7-9 and TRBJ1-4; D uncertain. Germline CDR1 SEHNR, CDR2 FQNEAQ (reference sequence). The V end lost 2 bases, the J end lost 4 bases, and 11 bases lay between the germline ends. The CDR3 runs 15 residues. CDR3 nucleotides: TGTGCCAGCAGCTTAACCGGTTATCTTAATGAAAAACTGTTTTTT. Protein: CASSLTGYLNEKLFF.

The V call is TRBV5-6, the J call TRBJ2-1; D is undetermined. Germline CDR1 SGHDT, CDR2 YYEEEE. V lost 4 bases and J lost 7, with 12 bases in between. CDR3 size: 13 residues. The CDR3 sequence: CASSPWRRNEQFF. The DNA of the CDR3 is TGTGCCAGCAGCCCTTGGCGGCGAAATGAGCAGTTCTTC.

This sequence joins TRBV2 and TRBJ2-7; 10 bases fit TRBD1. The germline V gene has CDR1 SNHLY and CDR2 FYNNEI. The CDR3 has 14 residues. The V and J ends lost 6 bases and 4 bases, in that order; junction bases with no gene match: 6. The CDR3 loop reads CASRPGTGAYEQYF. Here the CDR3 DNA reads TGTGCCAGCAGGCCCGGGACAGGGGCGTACGAGCAGTACTTC. The full variable domain, with the rest looked up from reference TRBV2 and TRBJ2-7, is EPEVTQTPSHQVTQMGQEVILRCVPISNHLYFYWYRQILGQKVEFLVSFYNNEISEKSEIFDDQFSVERPDGSNFTLKIRSTKLEDSAMYFCASRPGTGAYEQYFGPGTRLTVT.

The V gene is TRBV27, the J gene TRBJ2-2, with D possibly matching TRBD2 (5 bases). This CDR3 comprises 15 residues. V gave up 4 bases and J gave up 4 bases, with 13 bases separating them. Germline lookup yields CDR1 MNHEY and CDR2 SMNVEV (reference sequence). Written as DNA, the CDR3 is TGTGCCAGCAGTTCCCCAGCAGGAGGCACCGGGGAGCTGTTTTTT. Protein sequence: CASSSPAGGTGELFF.

On this clone: Relative to the germline gene, one junction end is altered; a read error may explain this. The chain couples TRBV11-2 to TRBJ2-7, with TRBD1 identical over 8 bases. Germline values: CDR1 SGHAT, CDR2 FQNNGV. The CDR3 contains 13 residues. CDR3: CASSLVRGDRIDF. CDR3 bases: TGTGCCAGCAGCTTAGTTCGAGGGGACAGGATCGACTTC.

CDR3 in amino acids: CASTLQGPRPGANVLTF. CDR3 DNA sequence: TGTGCCAGCACTCTCCAGGGTCCGCGCCCTGGGGCCAACGTCCTGACTTTC. V gene TRBV27 combines with J gene TRBJ2-6; D might be TRBD1 (5 bases). The ends were cut back, 7 bases at V and 2 bases at J, with 18 bases in the middle. CDR1 is MNHEY and CDR2 is SMNVEV in the germline V gene (reference sequence). The CDR3 covers 17 residues.

This clone was recorded a few times. The chain is built from TRBV4-2 and TRBJ2-3, with TRBD2 matching 8 bases. The CDR3 is 17 residues long. Trimming cost V 1 base and J 6 bases; bases outside gene matches: 12. Germline assignment: CDR1 LGHNA and CDR2 YNFKEQ. CDR3 DNA sequence: TGTGCCAGCAGCCAAGTGAGCGGGGGCCAAAACCTGGATACGCAGTATTTT. Its translation: CASSQVSGGQNLDTQYF.

The CDR3 region is CASAGYLANTGELFF. CDR3 nucleotides: TGTGCCAGCGCAGGGTATCTCGCGAACACCGGGGAGCTGTTTTTT. The rearrangement joins TRBV2 to TRBJ2-2; maybe TRBD1 (5 bases). Germline values: CDR1 SNHLY, CDR2 FYNNEI. Between the trimmed V and J ends, which lost 8 bases and 0 bases, there was a span of 13 bases. The CDR3 totals 15 residues.

This chain connects TRBV6-6 to TRBJ1-2; D is ambiguous. Germline lookup yields CDR1 MNHNY and CDR2 SVGAGI (reference sequence). This CDR3 is built from 15 residues. Trimming cost V 8 bases and J 0 bases, with 16 bases left between them. The CDR3 DNA sequence: TGTGCCAGCTTCTTACACGGGGAAGCTAACTATGGCTACACCTTC. Protein sequence: CASFLHGEANYGYTF.

The chain uses TRBV18 and TRBJ2-7; TRBD1 agrees at 8 bases. Germline CDR1 reads KGHSH; CDR2 reads LQKENI. This CDR3 is 14 amino acids long. J gave up 3 bases and V 6 bases, and 7 bases lay outside the gene matches. CDR3 DNA sequence: TGTGCCAGCTCGCAAGGACAGGGTAGCTACGAGCAGTACTTC. Amino acids: CASSQGQGSYEQYF.

V is TRBV6-5 and J is TRBJ1-2; perhaps TRBD1 as D (6 bases). The CDR3 loop spans 15 amino acids. Germline V gene data show CDR1 as MNHEY and CDR2 as SVGAGI. V was clipped by 4 bases and J by 6 bases, with 18 bases between them. The CDR3: CASSFAGTPVHGYTF. In DNA, the CDR3 is TGTGCCAGCAGTTTCGCCGGGACACCTGTCCATGGCTACACCTTC.

This chain joins TRBV7-2 and TRBJ2-1, with 7 nucleotides matching TRBD1. Germline CDR1 and CDR2: SGHTA and FQGNSA. The CDR3 is 15 amino acids. The V and J ends lost 5 bases and 5 bases, in that order; junction bases with no gene match: 9. The CDR3 sequence: CASSRVTGKDNEQFF. The CDR3 DNA is TGTGCCAGCAGCCGTGTGACAGGGAAGGACAATGAGCAGTTCTTC.